The 14 T cell receptor beta chains in this list originate from one sample, sequenced in a study of OX40 agonist ivuxolimab in advanced cancers. Generated by immunoSEQ multiplex PCR, the TCRdb table keeps only in-frame clones and is missing some. Altogether approximately 68,000 clones are present, under 95% being singletons, with the ten largest covering about 1%. This specimen consisted of CD4+ or CD8+ T cells sorted from blood, obtained in a trial of the OX40 agonist ivuxolimab. These receptors were obtained from an adult with an advanced solid tumor such as melanoma, head and neck, liver or kidney cancer.

The chain is built from TRBV12-5 and TRBJ2-5; 12 bases are shared with TRBD2. V was pared by 4 bases and J by 2 bases, with 8 bases of the junction left unmatched. The CDR3 sequence is 17 residues long. CDR1 LGHNT and CDR2 FRNRAP come from the germline V gene. In DNA, the CDR3 is TGTGCTAGTGGTTCGCCTAGCGGGAGGGGGGGACAAGAGACCCAGTACTTC. It encodes CASGSPSGRGGQETQYF.

The V call is TRBV19, the J call TRBJ1-2; D unresolved. CDR1 is LNHDA, CDR2 SQIVND, per germline (reference sequence). The CDR3 is 15 amino acids. V dropped 1 base and J dropped 3 bases, with 12 bases sitting between them. DNA of the CDR3: TGTGCCAGTAGTATAGCCCCACAAGGACACTATGGCTACACCTTC. Amino acids: CASSIAPQGHYGYTF.

The rearrangement joins TRBV27 to TRBJ2-5; 8 nucleotides match TRBD2. The J call may be wrong; the DNA end is better matched by TRBJ2-7. The CDR3 length is 15 residues. Per germline, CDR1 MNHEY and CDR2 SMNVEV (reference sequence). Here the CDR3 DNA reads TGTGCCAGCAGACCGAAAAGCGGGAGTTGGTACGAGCAGTACTTC. It specifies CASRPKSGSWYEQYF.

This chain uses TRBV7-8 with TRBJ1-6; tentative D call: TRBD1 (5 bases). CDR1 and CDR2 from the germline V gene are SGHVS and FQNEAQ. V gave up 0 bases and J gave up 0 bases, with 12 bases separating them. This CDR3 comprises 18 residues. The CDR3 reads CASSLARPGSSYNSPLHF. The CDR3 DNA follows: TGTGCCAGCAGCTTAGCGCGTCCAGGGAGCTCCTATAATTCACCCCTCCACTTT.

The chain is built from TRBV18 and TRBJ1-2, with TRBD1 identical over 7 bases. The junction had 4 bases not matched to a gene; V was cut back by 3 bases and J by 0 bases. CDR1 is KGHSH, CDR2 LQKENI, per germline. The CDR3 is 15 residues long. CDR3 amino acids: CASSPGTETNYGYTF. The CDR3 DNA follows: TGTGCCAGCTCACCCGGGACAGAAACTAACTATGGCTACACCTTC. The entire variable domain, with the rest obtained from reference TRBV18 and TRBJ1-2, is as follows: NAGVMQNPRHLVRRRGQEARLRCSPMKGHSHVYWYRQLPEEGLKFMVYLQKENIIDESGMPKERFSAEFPKEGPSILRIQQVVRGDSAAYFCASSPGTETNYGYTFGSGTRLTVV.

This chain connects TRBV6-4 to TRBJ2-3, with TRBD2 matching 11 bases. CDR3 length equals 16 residues. Trimming cost V 6 bases and J 0 bases; bases outside gene matches: 5. The germline gives CDR1 MRHNA, CDR2 SNTAGT. CDR3 region: CASSALAGGSTDTQYF. CDR3 coding DNA: TGTGCCAGCAGCGCTCTAGCGGGAGGTAGCACAGATACGCAGTATTTT.

V gene TRBV7-3 combines with J gene TRBJ2-7; TRBD2 matches at 10 bases. The CDR3 is made up of 16 amino acids. Per germline, CDR1 SGHTA and CDR2 FQGTGA. Trimming at V came to 5 bases and at J to 4 bases, leaving 11 bases not matched to a gene. CDR3 sequence reads: CASSQSGLAPIYEQYF. The CDR3 DNA follows: TGTGCCAGCAGCCAATCGGGACTAGCGCCGATTTACGAGCAGTACTTC.

V gene TRBV7-9 combines with J gene TRBJ1-2, with D possibly matching TRBD1 (5 bases). Germline lookup yields CDR1 SEHNR and CDR2 FQNEAQ (reference sequence). V was clipped by 0 bases and J by 2 bases, with 13 bases between them. The CDR3 runs to 16 residues. The CDR3 DNA reads TGTGCCAGCAGCTTAGCTGGGCCAGGGCTGAACTATGGCTACACCTTC. This sequence encodes CASSLAGPGLNYGYTF.

This sequence joins TRBV7-2 and TRBJ2-7; D uncertain. Trimming took 3 bases from V and 6 from J, leaving 15 bases between them. This CDR3 comprises 14 residues. From germline, CDR1 is SGHTA and CDR2 FQGNSA. CDR3 DNA sequence: TGTGCCAGCAGCTTTGGCCCCCAATCGGGCGAGCAGTACTTC. It specifies CASSFGPQSGEQYF.

This sequence joins TRBV11-3 and TRBJ2-7, with D possibly matching TRBD1 (6 bases). Per the germline V gene, CDR1 is SGHNT and CDR2 is YENEEA. CDR3 length equals 14 residues. Trimming removed 5 bases from V and 6 bases from J, with 17 bases in between. The CDR3 sequence: CASSRNTGLSEQYF. The CDR3 region has the DNA TGTGCCAGCAGCAGAAATACAGGGTTGAGCGAGCAGTACTTC.

V gene TRBV6-4 combines with J gene TRBJ2-2; 7 bases agree with TRBD1. The CDR3 sequence is 13 residues long. The junction had 0 bases not matched to a gene; V was cut back by 3 bases and J by 5 bases. Germline CDR1 reads MRHNA; CDR2 reads SNTAGT. As DNA, the CDR3 is TGTGCCAGCAGTGAACAGGGGACCGGGGAGCTGTTTTTT. This sequence encodes CASSEQGTGELFF.

This chain connects TRBV18 to TRBJ1-4; D unresolved. CDR3 length equals 15 residues. The V gene's germline CDR1 is KGHSH and CDR2 LQKENI. Trimming stripped 2 bases from V and 3 bases from J, with 10 bases between. In DNA, the CDR3 is TGTGCCAGCTCACCAATGGAGCGGGCTAATGAAAAACTGTTTTTT. This codes for CASSPMERANEKLFF.

The V call is TRBV7-2, the J call TRBJ1-4; 11 bases are a match to TRBD1. The CDR3 length is 17 residues. From germline, CDR1 is SGHTA and CDR2 FQGNSA. Germline trimming cut 4 bases from V and 2 bases from J; bases unmatched to any gene: 6. The CDR3 here is CASSSGQGGVTNEKLFF. CDR3 sequence (DNA): TGTGCCAGCAGCTCGGGACAGGGGGGGGTTACTAATGAAAAACTGTTTTTT.

This sequence joins TRBV18 and TRBJ2-1; D is possibly TRBD2 (6 bases). V gave up 4 bases and J gave up 5 bases, with 12 bases separating them. The CDR3 covers 14 residues. Germline CDR1 and CDR2: KGHSH and LQKENI. The CDR3 spells CASSLERVNNEQFF. The CDR3 DNA reads TGTGCCAGCTCACTTGAGCGGGTTAACAATGAGCAGTTCTTC.